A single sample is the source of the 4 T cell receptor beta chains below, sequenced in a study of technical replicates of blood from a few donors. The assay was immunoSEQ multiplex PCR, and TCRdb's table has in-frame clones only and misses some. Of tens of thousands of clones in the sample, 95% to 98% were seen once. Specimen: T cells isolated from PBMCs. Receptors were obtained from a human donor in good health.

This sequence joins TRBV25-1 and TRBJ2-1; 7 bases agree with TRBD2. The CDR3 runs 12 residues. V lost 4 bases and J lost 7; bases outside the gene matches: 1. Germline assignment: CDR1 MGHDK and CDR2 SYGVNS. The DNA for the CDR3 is TGTGCCAGCAGTGGACTAGCTAATGAGCAGTTCTTC. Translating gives CASSGLANEQFF.

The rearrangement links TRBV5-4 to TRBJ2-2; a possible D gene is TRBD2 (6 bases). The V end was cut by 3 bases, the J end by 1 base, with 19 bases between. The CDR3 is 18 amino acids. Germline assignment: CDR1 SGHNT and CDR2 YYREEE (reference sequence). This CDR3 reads CASSWSAGSEWNTGELFF. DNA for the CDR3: TGTGCCAGCAGCTGGTCAGCGGGCTCCGAGTGGAACACCGGGGAGCTGTTTTTT. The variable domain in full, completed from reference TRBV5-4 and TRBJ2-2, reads ETGVTQSPTHLIKTRGQQVTLRCSSQSGHNTVSWYQQALGQGPQFIFQYYREEENGRGNFPPRFSGLQFPNYSSELNVNALELDDSALYLCASSWSAGSEWNTGELFFGEGSRLTVL.

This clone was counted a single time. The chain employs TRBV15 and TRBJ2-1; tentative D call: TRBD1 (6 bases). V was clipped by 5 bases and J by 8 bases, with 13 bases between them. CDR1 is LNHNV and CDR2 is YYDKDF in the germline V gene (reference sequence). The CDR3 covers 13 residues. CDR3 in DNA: TGTGCCACCAGCTTGTACAGGGCCGATGAGCAGTTCTTC. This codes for CATSLYRADEQFF.

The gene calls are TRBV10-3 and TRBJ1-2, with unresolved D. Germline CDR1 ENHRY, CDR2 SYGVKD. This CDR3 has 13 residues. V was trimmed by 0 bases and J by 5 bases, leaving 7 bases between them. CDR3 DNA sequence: TGTGCCATCAGTGAGTCCACATTTTATGGCTACACCTTC. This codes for CAISESTFYGYTF.